A single T cell receptor (beta chain) is shown here with its context. Its antigen is currently unknown. TCRdb keeps only in-frame clones here, not all; method: immunoSEQ multiplex PCR. Of some 800,000 clones in the sample, 80% to 95% were seen once. Unmatched junction bases numbered 6, after V lost 2 bases and J lost 7 bases. In germline, CDR1 is MNHEY, CDR2 SMNVEV (reference sequence). This CDR3 spans 16 amino acids. The record originates from a study of shared clonotypes between healthy human individuals. Whole-study findings and limits: A reduction in generation probabilities was seen for non-shared clonotypes relative to those shared by all four donors.

Positively selected for CCR7, the CD45RO-negative cells used as naive CD8 cells excluded terminally differentiated effector memory CD45RA+ cells. The chain has TRBV27 and TRBJ2-1; 12 nucleotides line up with TRBD2. Sequenced: naive CD8+ T cells sorted from blood. The TCR originated in a man aged 25-45 years in good health. The CDR3 DNA follows: TGTGCCAGCAGTTTAATGGGACTAGCGGGCCGGAATGAGCAGTTCTTC. It encodes CASSLMGLAGRNEQFF.